The 24 T cell receptor beta chains below come from one sample, sequenced in a study of Tregs in tolerant kidney transplant recipients. Related graft donors supplied nonmyeloablative bone marrow transplants, and mixed chimerism was transient. TCRdb's copy holds only in-frame clones and misses some; the assay was immunoSEQ multiplex PCR. This table lists about 23,000 clones. The source was CD4+ T cells from blood (PBMCs), collected 6 months after the transplant. Receptor source: a human patient who received a combined kidney and bone marrow transplant. Some T cells may trace back to the graft donor.

Worth noting for this clone: The CDR3 end falls 3 residues outside the read, so it is completed with the germline J gene. The chain joins TRBV6-1 to TRBJ1-2; D gene uncertain. The V end lost 4 bases, the J end lost 4 bases, and 7 bases lay between the germline ends. Germline CDR1 MNHNS, CDR2 SASEGT. The CDR3 consists of 12 residues. CDR3 in amino acids: CASSGSGYGYTF. The sequenced CDR3 bases are TGTGCCAGCAGTGGGTCGGGCTATGGC.

As to this clone: The CDR3 is cut off 3 residues early in the read; its end comes from the germline J gene. This rearrangement joins TRBV5-4 to TRBJ1-2; 8 bases are a match to TRBD1. The CDR3 has 13 amino acids. V lost 3 bases, J lost 4 bases, and 2 bases stayed unmatched. Germline V CDR1 and CDR2: SGHNT, YYREEE (reference sequence). CDR3 region: CASSWTGSYGYTF. The CDR3 DNA, read in part, is TGTGCCAGCAGCTGGACAGGGTCCTATGGC.

As to this clone: The CDR3 extends 3 residues past the end of the read, so its final part is completed from the germline J gene. The gene calls are TRBV20-1 and TRBJ1-1; maybe TRBD1 (5 bases). V was trimmed by 1 base and J by 1 base, leaving 7 bases between them. This CDR3 region has 13 residues. CDR1 and CDR2 (germline): DFQATT, SNEGSKA (reference sequence). The CDR3 loop reads CSARGGWNTEAFF. The DNA read from the CDR3 is TGCAGTGCTAGAGGGGGCTGGAACACTGAA.

A note on this clone: The read stops 3 residues short of the end of the CDR3; the missing end is completed from the germline J gene. The chain is built from TRBV6-1 and TRBJ2-7; D might be TRBD1 (6 bases). Germline values: CDR1 MNHNS, CDR2 SASEGT. The CDR3 is 12 amino acids. Trimming shortened V by 4 bases and J by 6 bases, and 10 bases separated the two germline ends. The chain's CDR3 is CASSGNRAEQYF. The CDR3 DNA, read in part, is TGTGCCAGCAGTGGGAACAGGGCCGAG.

In the case of this clone: The read terminates 3 residues before the CDR3 end, so the remaining end is supplied by the germline J gene. The V and J genes are TRBV5-1 and TRBJ1-4; possibly TRBD1 for D (5 bases). CDR1 is SGHRS, CDR2 YFSETQ, per germline. The CDR3 is 16 amino acids. Trimming pared 2 bases from V and 0 bases from J, leaving 11 bases between. The CDR3 protein is CASSLTGPATNEKLFF. The DNA read from the CDR3 is TGCGCCAGCAGCTTAACAGGCCCTGCAACTAATGAAAAA.

As concerns this clone: The read stops 3 residues short of the end of the CDR3; the missing end is completed from the germline J gene. The V call is TRBV18, the J call TRBJ2-7, with D perhaps TRBD2 (5 bases). Trimming pared 3 bases from V and 2 bases from J, leaving 14 bases between. The CDR3 covers 15 residues. From germline, CDR1 is KGHSH and CDR2 LQKENI. The DNA read from the CDR3 is TGTGCCAGCTCACCTAATCCGAGGGTAGCCTACGAG. Protein sequence: CASSPNPRVAYE. The whole CDR3 protein reads CASSPNPRVAYEQYF.

On this clone itself: The sequence runs out 3 residues before the end of the CDR3; the remainder is reconstructed from the germline J gene. The chain has TRBV13 and TRBJ1-1; D not resolved. The length of the CDR3 is 14 residues. V lost 3 bases and J 1 base, leaving 9 bases between the germline ends. Germline V lookup: CDR1 PRHDT, CDR2 FYEKMQ (reference sequence). The part of the CDR3 DNA that was read is TGTGCCAGCAGCTTGGGCAGTACGAACACTGAA. It codes for CASSLGSTNTE. The full-length CDR3 reads as CASSLGSTNTEAFF.

Note on this clone: The sequenced fragment ends 3 residues before the CDR3 boundary, so the rest is inferred from the germline J gene. The J gene is TRBJ1-6, the V gene TRBV30, with D unclear. The V gene's germline CDR1 is GTSNPN and CDR2 SVGIG (reference sequence). The V end lost 4 bases, the J end lost 6 bases, and 13 bases lay between the germline ends. The CDR3 length is 14 residues. CDR3 sequence: CAWTPRQVNSPLHF. The CDR3 bases that were read are TGTGCCTGGACGCCGAGGCAGGTTAATTCACCC.

This clone is large by frequency. The read comes to an end 3 residues before the CDR3 does, leaving the germline J gene to fill in the end. This chain uses TRBV29-1 with TRBJ2-4, with D tentatively TRBD1 (5 bases). V lost 8 bases and J 0 bases, leaving 8 bases between the germline ends. Per the germline V gene, CDR1 is SQVTM and CDR2 is ANQGSEA. The CDR3 is 12 amino acids. The CDR3 loop reads CSIRVAKNIQYF. CDR3 bases read: TGCAGCATCAGGGTAGCCAAAAACATT.

About this clone: The CDR3 extends 3 residues past the end of the read, so its final part is completed from the germline J gene. The chain recombines TRBV19 with TRBJ2-2; 10 bases match TRBD1. This CDR3 has 13 residues. Per germline, CDR1 LNHDA and CDR2 SQIVND (reference sequence). The CDR3 is CASGTGATGELFF. The part of the CDR3 DNA that was read is TGTGCTTCCGGGACAGGGGCCACCGGGGAG.

Points on this clone: The CDR3 goes on 3 residues after the read ends, and that part is filled in from the germline J gene. The V gene is TRBV5-1, the J gene TRBJ1-4, with 9 bases that match TRBD1. The CDR3 runs 16 residues. The J segment lost 2 bases and the V segment lost 2 bases, leaving 4 bases of the junction unmatched. CDR1 SGHRS and CDR2 YFSETQ come from the germline V gene. CDR3 DNA (partial): TGCGCCAGCAGCTTAACAGGGGGCACGACTAATGAAAAA. Protein: CASSLTGGTTNEK. The whole CDR3 sequence is CASSLTGGTTNEKLFF.

Points on this clone: With the read ending 3 residues before the CDR3 end, the germline J gene is used to fill in that end. The chain combines TRBV30 with TRBJ2-3, with 13 bases that match TRBD2. Germline V gene sequence: CDR1 GTSNPN, CDR2 SVGIG (reference sequence). J was trimmed by 8 bases and V by 3 bases; bases with no gene match: 8. CDR3 size: 15 residues. CDR3 DNA (partial): TGTGCCTGGAGGGGGACTAGCGGGACCATTGCTACG. Encoded protein: CAWRGTSGTIAT. The CDR3 in its entirety is CAWRGTSGTIATQYF.

A remark on this clone: The CDR3 goes on 3 residues after the read ends, and that part is filled in from the germline J gene. The chain combines TRBV12-3 or TRBV12-4 with TRBJ2-5, with D possibly being TRBD1 (5 bases). The germline V and J ends were trimmed by 6 bases and 5 bases, with 13 bases remaining between them. The CDR3 is made up of 13 amino acids. The CDR3 loop reads CASSLRVVETQYF. CDR3 DNA, as far as it was read: TGTGCCAGCAGCCTCAGGGTAGTGGAGACC.

A remark on this clone: The observed sequence ends 3 residues before the CDR3 terminus, with the missing tail filled in from the germline J gene. The chain carries TRBV5-1 and TRBJ2-3; the D is unclear. The ends were cut back, 0 bases at V and 8 bases at J, with 4 bases in the middle. The CDR3 consists of 11 residues. Per the germline V gene, CDR1 is SGHRS and CDR2 is YFSETQ. The CDR3 sequence: CASSLGVTQYF. The CDR3 bases that were read are TGCGCCAGCAGCTTGGGCGTTACG.

As concerns this clone: With the read ending 3 residues before the CDR3 end, the germline J gene is used to fill in that end. J is TRBJ1-2 and V is TRBV5-6, with no clear D. Germline assignment: CDR1 SGHDT and CDR2 YYEEEE. The length of the CDR3 is 15 residues. The V end lost 0 bases, the J end lost 3 bases, and 12 bases lay between the germline ends. CDR3 bases read: TGTGCCAGCAGCTTGGGGGCGAGAAGGTACTATGGC. The encoded protein is CASSLGARRYYG. The whole CDR3 protein is CASSLGARRYYGYTF.

Comment on this clone: Read coverage stops 3 residues before the CDR3 terminus; the germline J gene supplies the remainder. The chain couples TRBV5-1 to TRBJ2-5; D is possibly TRBD2 (5 bases). Trimming stripped 0 bases from V and 2 bases from J, with 14 bases between. The CDR3 runs 16 residues. Germline lookup yields CDR1 SGHRS and CDR2 YFSETQ. CDR3 DNA, as far as it was read: TGCGCCAGCAGCTTGGGGACTCCCGTACAACAAGAGACC. Its protein is CASSLGTPVQQET. The full-length CDR3 reads as CASSLGTPVQQETQYF. Variable domain in full (rest from reference TRBV5-1 and TRBJ2-5): KAGVTQTPRYLIKTRGQQVTLSCSPISGHRSVSWYQQTPGQGLQFLFEYFSETQRNKGNFPGRFSGRQFSNSRSEMNVSTLELGDSALYLCASSLGTPVQQETQYFGPGTRLLVL.

Regarding this clone: The CDR3 is cut off 3 residues early in the read; its end comes from the germline J gene. The V and J genes are TRBV19 and TRBJ2-3, with 7 bases matching TRBD1. From germline, CDR1 is LNHDA and CDR2 SQIVND (reference sequence). Trimming at V came to 10 bases and at J to 0 bases, leaving 13 bases not matched to a gene. The CDR3 covers 16 residues. The DNA read from the CDR3 is TGTGCCACCGAGACAGGGCAGAAGTCTAGCACAGATACG. It codes for CATETGQKSSTDT. The whole CDR3 reads CATETGQKSSTDTQYF.

To note about this clone: With the read ending 3 residues before the CDR3 end, the germline J gene is used to fill in that end. The chain employs TRBV18 and TRBJ2-1; 9 bases agree with TRBD1. The junction had 9 bases not matched to a gene; V was cut back by 0 bases and J by 9 bases. The germline V gene encodes CDR1 KGHSH and CDR2 LQKENI. The CDR3 contains 16 residues. The CDR3 bases that were read are TGTGCCAGCTCACCACCCCTGGACAGGGGCCTACGTGAG. It specifies CASSPPLDRGLRE. The full CDR3 sequence reads CASSPPLDRGLREQFF.

This clone shows up as medium-sized (0.01 to 0.1%) by frequency. The CDR3 end lies 3 residues beyond the end of the read and is filled in from the germline J gene. The chain is built from TRBV5-1 and TRBJ2-2; TRBD2 aligns across 8 bases. This CDR3 contains 15 residues. The germline V gene encodes CDR1 SGHRS and CDR2 YFSETQ. Trimming took 4 bases from V and 6 from J; bases not matched to a gene: 8. CDR3 sequence reads: CASSPGTRGPGELFF. The part of the CDR3 DNA that was read is TGCGCCAGCAGCCCCGGGACTAGGGGTCCCGGGGAG. Based on the CDR3 plus reference TRBV5-1 and TRBJ2-2, the full variable domain is KAGVTQTPRYLIKTRGQQVTLSCSPISGHRSVSWYQQTPGQGLQFLFEYFSETQRNKGNFPGRFSGRQFSNSRSEMNVSTLELGDSALYLCASSPGTRGPGELFFGEGSRLTVL.

As for this clone: The read is 3 residues too short to cover the CDR3 end, so that end is filled in from the germline J gene. The J gene is TRBJ1-1, the V gene TRBV5-1, with 10 bases identical to TRBD1. Germline V CDR1 and CDR2: SGHRS, YFSETQ. CDR3 length equals 16 residues. Trimming cost V 4 bases and J 5 bases; bases outside gene matches: 11. The DNA read from the CDR3 is TGCGCCAGCAGCCGGACCGGGACAGGGGTTGGAACTGAA. Its translation: CASSRTGTGVGTE. The entire CDR3 reads CASSRTGTGVGTEAFF.

The CDR3 spells CASSQQGGRGEQYF. The CDR3 bases that were read are TGTGCCAGCAGCCAACAGGGGGGTCGCGGCGAG. The gene calls are TRBV7-2 and TRBJ2-7, with 8 bases that match TRBD1. With the read ending 3 residues before the CDR3 end, the germline J gene is used to fill in that end. Unmatched junction bases numbered 9, after V lost 5 bases and J lost 6 bases. Germline-derived CDR1 and CDR2 are SGHTA and FQGNSA. CDR3 length equals 14 residues.

A word on this clone: The sequence runs out 3 residues before the end of the CDR3; the remainder is reconstructed from the germline J gene. This chain connects TRBV18 to TRBJ1-2; 7 bases are a match to TRBD1. V was clipped by 2 bases and J by 4 bases; unmatched bases: 4. The CDR3 consists of 14 residues. The germline V gene encodes CDR1 KGHSH and CDR2 LQKENI. CDR3 DNA (partial): TGTGCCAGCTCACCAGGGGACAGCCGCTATGGC. It encodes CASSPGDSRYG. The entire CDR3 sequence reads CASSPGDSRYGYTF.

CDR3 loop: CSARVSTSGRMETQYF. CDR3 DNA, as far as it was read: TGCAGTGCTAGAGTGTCAACTAGCGGGAGAATGGAGACC. The chain is built from TRBV20-1 and TRBJ2-5; 11 positions match TRBD2. The sequence runs out 3 residues before the end of the CDR3; the remainder is reconstructed from the germline J gene. J was trimmed by 5 bases and V by 1 base; bases with no gene match: 9. Germline CDR1 reads DFQATT; CDR2 reads SNEGSKA (reference sequence). The CDR3 spans 16 residues.

Concerning this clone itself: The read halts 3 residues ahead of the CDR3 end, with the missing end drawn from the germline J gene. This sequence joins TRBV3-1 (or the pseudogene TRBV3-2) and TRBJ2-2; 7 nucleotides match TRBD2. J gave up 5 bases and V 3 bases, and 3 bases lay outside the gene matches. Per germline, CDR1 LGHDT and CDR2 YNNKEL (reference sequence). The CDR3 loop spans 14 amino acids. The CDR3 region is CASSQGTTTGELFF. The covered CDR3 bases are TGTGCCAGCAGCCAGGGGACTACTACCGGGGAG.